The sequence of this T cell receptor (beta chain) was determined in a study of beta chain features in type 1 diabetes. The study, taken as a whole, reports: An over-representation of cells with high TCR expression could result from cDNA sequencing. The study found that naive, central memory and Treg TCRB repertoires appeared more similar in patients than in healthy donors.

This CDR3 comprises 15 residues. Trimming removed 1 base from V and 0 bases from J, with 7 bases in between. Germline assignment: CDR1 MGHRA and CDR2 YSYEKL. Since all of the isolated RNA was reverse transcribed, expressed TCRB transcripts were what got sequenced. Using immunoSEQ multiplex PCR, the repertoire was profiled, and TCRdb retains in-frame clones only, with some absent. The data contain around 400,000 clones, approximately 16% of them singletons. This clone appeared a few times. No antigen is known for it. The sequence derives from a woman between 18 and 29 years old in good health. The specimen was naive CD4+ T cells from blood. V is TRBV4-1 and J is TRBJ2-1; D remains unclear. The CDR3 nucleotides read TGCGCCAGCAGCCAAGGTCAGGCCTCCTACAATGAGCAGTTCTTC. It translates to CASSQGQASYNEQFF.